These 32 T cell receptor beta chains were sequenced from one sample in a study of shared clonotypes between healthy human individuals. Only CD45RO-negative cells positively selected for CCR7 counted as naive CD8 cells, so terminally differentiated effector memory CD45RA+ cells were excluded. TCRdb keeps only in-frame clones here, not all; method: immunoSEQ multiplex PCR. The data hold over 2 million clones, with roughly 94% observed a single time. The sequenced material came from naive CD8+ T cells sorted from blood. The receptors were gathered from a man aged 18 to 30 in good health.

This chain's CDR3 is CASSLTGGGAKNIQYF. CDR3 DNA: TGTGCCAGCAGTTTAACGGGAGGGGGGGCCAAAAACATTCAGTACTTC. The chain couples TRBV27 to TRBJ2-4; TRBD2 aligns across 8 bases. Germline V gene sequence: CDR1 MNHEY, CDR2 SMNVEV (reference sequence). J lost 1 base, V lost 2 bases, and 4 bases had no gene match. The CDR3 runs to 16 residues.

This clone was counted between two and nine times. The CDR3 loop reads CASSGNQETQYF. The CDR3 nucleotides read TGTGCCAGCAGTGGGAACCAAGAGACCCAGTACTTC. The chain recombines TRBV6-5 with TRBJ2-5; unclear D gene. V dropped 5 bases and J dropped 0 bases, with 4 bases sitting between them. From germline, CDR1 is MNHEY and CDR2 SVGAGI. CDR3 size: 12 residues.

The V and J genes are TRBV10-3 and TRBJ2-2; 8 positions match TRBD2. CDR3 length equals 14 residues. Germline CDR1 reads ENHRY; CDR2 reads SYGVKD. Trimming cost V 4 bases and J 8 bases; bases outside gene matches: 6. The CDR3 DNA sequence: TGTGCCATCAGTGCCGCGGGGGGCGAAGGGGAGCTGTTTTTT. This translates into CAISAAGGEGELFF.

V usage is TRBV30 and J usage is TRBJ2-1, with D possibly being TRBD1 or TRBD2 (5 bases each). From germline, CDR1 is GTSNPN and CDR2 SVGIG (reference sequence). This CDR3 is 15 amino acids long. Trimming removed 1 base at V and 4 bases at J, with 14 bases between. The CDR3 is CAWSGDAPSYNEQFF. The CDR3 region has the DNA TGTGCCTGGAGTGGGGACGCCCCATCTTACAATGAGCAGTTCTTC.

The gene calls are TRBV19 and TRBJ2-2; D uncertain. Germline CDR1 is LNHDA and CDR2 is SQIVND (reference sequence). Trimming cost V 3 bases and J 8 bases, with 10 bases left between them. The CDR3 extends over 13 amino acids. The CDR3 bases are TGTGCCAGTAGTATCGATGGGTCTGGGGAGCTGTTTTTT. Translation gives CASSIDGSGELFF. The full variable domain, its missing parts supplied by reference TRBV19 and TRBJ2-2, is DGGITQSPKYLFRKEGQNVTLSCEQNLNHDAMYWYRQDPGQGLRLIYYSQIVNDFQKGDIAEGYSVSREKKESFPLTVTSAQKNPTAFYLCASSIDGSGELFFGEGSRLTVL.

The rearrangement joins TRBV6-5 to TRBJ2-5; D is unresolved. This CDR3 contains 11 residues. V lost 7 bases and J 0 bases, leaving 3 bases between the germline ends. CDR1 and CDR2 (germline): MNHEY, SVGAGI. This CDR3 is CASTDQETQYF. CDR3 bases: TGTGCCAGCACCGACCAAGAGACCCAGTACTTC.

Comment on this clone: Other DNA sequences in the sample encode the same CDR3. The chain joins TRBV6-1 to TRBJ1-6; the match to TRBD1 covers 8 bases. V lost 6 bases, J lost 10 bases, and 8 bases stayed unmatched. The CDR3 sequence is 14 residues long. Germline CDR1 and CDR2: MNHNS and SASEGT. The CDR3 DNA reads as TGTGCCAGCAGGATAGACAGGGGCGAGTCACCCCTCCACTTT. It codes for CASRIDRGESPLHF.

V and J are TRBV27 and TRBJ2-2; possible D gene TRBD1, 5 bases. V was trimmed by 7 bases and J by 1 base, leaving 10 bases between them. CDR1 and CDR2 from the germline V gene are MNHEY and SMNVEV (reference sequence). The CDR3 length is 14 residues. In nucleotides, the CDR3 is TGTGCCAGCACCTCAACAGGGAACACCGGGGAGCTGTTTTTT. Protein sequence: CASTSTGNTGELFF.

This chain connects TRBV6-1 to TRBJ2-7, with D tentatively TRBD2 (6 bases). Germline values: CDR1 MNHNS, CDR2 SASEGT. Trimming took off 10 bases at V and 0 bases at J, with 13 bases between the two ends. This CDR3 region has 13 residues. The CDR3 reads CATTRENSYEQYF. The CDR3 nucleotides are TGTGCCACAACACGGGAGAACTCCTACGAGCAGTACTTC.

The rearrangement uses TRBV10-3 and TRBJ2-7, with TRBD2 matching 11 bases. V lost 5 bases, J lost 4 bases, and 4 bases stayed unmatched. CDR1 and CDR2 from the germline V gene are ENHRY and SYGVKD. CDR3 length equals 14 residues. CDR3 DNA sequence: TGTGCCATCAGTACTAGCGGGAGTGGGTACGAGCAGTACTTC. This translates into CAISTSGSGYEQYF.

As to this clone: The same CDR3 can be traced to other DNA sequences in this sample. The chain carries TRBV6-5 and TRBJ2-2; unclear D gene. V lost 2 bases, J lost 2 bases, and 6 bases lay in between. The CDR3 is 14 residues long. Germline values: CDR1 MNHEY, CDR2 SVGAGI. CDR3 bases: TGTGCCAGCAGTTACGGGGTCAACACCGGGGAGCTGTTTTTT. It specifies CASSYGVNTGELFF.

Notes on this clone: Other DNA variants within this sample encode the same CDR3. The chain combines TRBV5-6 with TRBJ2-7; no clear D. The CDR3 contains 12 residues. Germline V CDR1 and CDR2: SGHDT, YYEEEE. Between the trimmed V and J ends, which lost 0 bases and 4 bases, there was a span of 5 bases. Here the CDR3 reads CASSLGDYEQYF. The CDR3 DNA sequence: TGTGCCAGCAGCTTGGGGGATTACGAGCAGTACTTC. Together with reference TRBV5-6 and TRBJ2-7, the CDR3 gives the full variable domain: DAGVTQSPTHLIKTRGQQVTLRCSPKSGHDTVSWYQQALGQGPQFIFQYYEEEERQRGNFPDRFSGHQFPNYSSELNVNALLLGDSALYLCASSLGDYEQYFGPGTRLTVT.

The chain has TRBV2 and TRBJ2-7, with 7 bases that match TRBD1. CDR1 SNHLY and CDR2 FYNNEI come from the germline V gene. The J segment lost 1 base and the V segment lost 6 bases, leaving 9 bases of the junction unmatched. The CDR3 has 15 amino acids. This CDR3 is CASRGTDLGSYEQYF. The CDR3 DNA follows: TGTGCCAGCAGGGGGACAGACTTAGGGTCCTACGAGCAGTACTTC.

Worth noting for this clone: Distinct nucleotide sequences in the sample also encode this CDR3. The V gene is TRBV2, the J gene TRBJ2-3, with D possibly TRBD1 on 5 matching bases. V was clipped by 1 base and J by 0 bases, with 8 bases between them. There are 15 residues in the CDR3. Per germline, CDR1 SNHLY and CDR2 FYNNEI. The CDR3 here is CASSEVPGSTDTQYF. For the CDR3, the DNA is TGTGCCAGCAGTGAAGTTCCAGGGAGCACAGATACGCAGTATTTT.

V and J are TRBV11-2 and TRBJ2-1, with D maybe TRBD2 (6 bases). V was cut by 5 bases and J by 8 bases, with 19 bases left in between. Germline-derived CDR1 and CDR2 are SGHAT and FQNNGV. CDR3 length: 15 amino acids. The CDR3 protein is CASSLNPEGTHEQFF. CDR3 DNA: TGTGCCAGCAGCCTCAACCCGGAGGGTACTCATGAGCAGTTCTTC.

V usage is TRBV6-5 and J usage is TRBJ1-1; D possibly corresponds to TRBD1 (5 bases). CDR1 MNHEY and CDR2 SVGAGI come from the germline V gene. The CDR3 spans 15 residues. V was clipped by 0 bases and J by 4 bases, with 12 bases between them. CDR3 protein: CASSYSSRVATEAFF. The DNA for the CDR3 is TGTGCCAGCAGTTACTCGAGCAGGGTCGCCACTGAAGCTTTCTTT.

Regarding this clone: The same CDR3 can be traced to other DNA sequences in this sample. The V and J genes are TRBV28 and TRBJ2-7; a weak D match, TRBD1 (6 bases). V was clipped by 3 bases and J by 1 base, with 10 bases between them. The CDR3 runs to 14 residues. Germline V lookup: CDR1 MDHEN, CDR2 SYDVKM. For the CDR3, the DNA is TGTGCCAGCAGTTTCTACGGGACATCCTACGAGCAGTACTTC. Encoded protein: CASSFYGTSYEQYF. Supplemented by reference TRBV28 and TRBJ2-7, the full variable domain reads DVKVTQSSRYLVKRTGEKVFLECVQDMDHENMFWYRQDPGLGLRLIYFSYDVKMKEKGDIPEGYSVSREKKERFSLILESASTNQTSMYLCASSFYGTSYEQYFGPGTRLTVT.

This chain links TRBV28 with TRBJ2-7, with D possibly matching TRBD2 (5 bases). The CDR3 has 13 amino acids. Germline values: CDR1 MDHEN, CDR2 SYDVKM. The V and J ends lost 5 bases and 2 bases respectively, with 10 bases between them. The CDR3 DNA follows: TGTGCCAGCAGTGACGGGATCACCTACGAGCAGTACTTC. Protein: CASSDGITYEQYF. The full variable domain, completed using reference TRBV28 and TRBJ2-7, is DVKVTQSSRYLVKRTGEKVFLECVQDMDHENMFWYRQDPGLGLRLIYFSYDVKMKEKGDIPEGYSVSREKKERFSLILESASTNQTSMYLCASSDGITYEQYFGPGTRLTVT.

The chain employs TRBV27 and TRBJ2-7; the match to TRBD1 covers 7 bases. Germline CDR1 is MNHEY and CDR2 is SMNVEV (reference sequence). V gave up 8 bases and J gave up 2 bases; unmatched junction bases: 6. CDR3 size: 13 residues. The CDR3 protein is CASSEGATYEQYF. CDR3 nucleotides: TGTGCCAGCTCCGAGGGGGCGACCTACGAGCAGTACTTC.

This clone showed up just once. J is TRBJ2-1 and V is TRBV4-1; TRBD2 agrees at 9 bases. Germline CDR1 MGHRA, CDR2 YSYEKL. Trimming took 7 bases from V and 8 from J; bases not matched to a gene: 12. The CDR3 contains 15 residues. The CDR3 loop reads CASTPGLANFDEQFF. CDR3 coding DNA: TGCGCCAGCACCCCGGGACTAGCAAATTTCGATGAGCAGTTCTTC.

The CDR3 sequence is CASSLAGTSGRELFF. The CDR3 bases are TGTGCCAGCAGCTTAGCCGGGACTAGCGGCCGGGAGCTGTTTTTT. This chain connects TRBV7-6 to TRBJ2-2; 11 bases map to TRBD2. From germline, CDR1 is SGHVS and CDR2 FNYEAQ. The CDR3 spans 15 residues. With 0 bases clipped from V and 9 bases from J, the junction kept 3 bases outside the gene matches.

This chain joins TRBV15 and TRBJ2-1; 8 nucleotides agree with TRBD2. The germline gives CDR1 LNHNV, CDR2 YYDKDF (reference sequence). Losses at the gene ends were 1 base for V and 6 bases for J; bases not matched to a gene: 11. CDR3 length: 17 residues. In DNA form, the CDR3 reads TGTGCCACCAGCAGAGTCACGGGAGGGTATGGAGGCAATGAGCAGTTCTTC. This codes for CATSRVTGGYGGNEQFF.

This clone occurred once. The chain is built from TRBV7-9 and TRBJ2-7; D is possibly TRBD2 (5 bases). CDR1 and CDR2 from the germline V gene are SEHNR and FQNEAQ (reference sequence). This CDR3 contains 12 residues. V was clipped by 5 bases and J by 5 bases, with 10 bases between them. The CDR3 protein is CASSKQADEQYF. CDR3 DNA: TGTGCCAGCAGCAAGCAAGCGGACGAGCAGTACTTC. The entire variable domain, with the rest obtained from reference TRBV7-9 and TRBJ2-7, is as follows: DTGVSQNPRHKITKRGQNVTFRCDPISEHNRLYWYRQTLGQGPEFLTYFQNEAQLEKSRLLSDRFSAERPKGSFSTLEIQRTEQGDSAMYLCASSKQADEQYFGPGTRLTVT.

This clone was counted once. The chain links TRBV11-2 to TRBJ2-7, with D unclear. The CDR3 extends over 13 amino acids. Deletions cut 5 bases from V and 2 bases from J, with 10 bases between. Per the germline V gene, CDR1 is SGHAT and CDR2 is FQNNGV. CDR3 bases: TGTGCCAGCAGCCCTTACGCGGCCTACGAGCAGTACTTC. Amino acid sequence: CASSPYAAYEQYF.

V is TRBV4-1 and J is TRBJ2-1, with D uncertain. In germline, CDR1 is MGHRA, CDR2 YSYEKL. The CDR3 contains 14 residues. V dropped 1 base and J dropped 8 bases, with 12 bases sitting between them. CDR3 residues: CASSQGQASHEQFF. The CDR3 bases are TGCGCCAGCAGCCAAGGCCAGGCGTCCCATGAGCAGTTCTTC.

This chain joins TRBV5-6 and TRBJ1-2; D might be TRBD1 (5 bases). Germline loops: CDR1 SGHDT, CDR2 YYEEEE. The V gene lost 2 bases and the J gene lost 6 bases, with 11 bases spanning the gap. The CDR3 totals 13 residues. CDR3 bases: TGTGCCAGCAGCTTCGGGGGAGGGGATGGCTACACCTTC. As protein: CASSFGGGDGYTF.

The genes are TRBV7-8 and TRBJ2-1; D might be TRBD2 (5 bases). Trimming removed 5 bases from V and 0 bases from J, with 14 bases in between. Per germline, CDR1 SGHVS and CDR2 FQNEAQ. The CDR3 loop spans 16 amino acids. CDR3 sequence: CASSPPGIDSYNEQFF. The CDR3 DNA is TGTGCCAGCAGCCCACCGGGGATCGACTCCTACAATGAGCAGTTCTTC.

The chain recombines TRBV4-1 with TRBJ1-2, with 8 bases fitting TRBD1. V trimming: 4 bases; J trimming: 3 bases; junction bases outside the gene matches: 10. The CDR3 covers 16 residues. Germline lookup yields CDR1 MGHRA and CDR2 YSYEKL. CDR3 DNA: TGCGCCAGCAGCCGATCTTCTGGACAGGGTCACTATGGCTACACCTTC. It specifies CASSRSSGQGHYGYTF.

The CDR3 protein is CASRDRELRDTQYF. The CDR3 DNA reads as TGTGCCAGCCGGGACAGGGAGCTTCGGGATACGCAGTATTTT. This rearrangement joins TRBV19 to TRBJ2-3, with 9 bases that match TRBD1. This CDR3 region has 14 residues. The germline CDR1 and CDR2 sequences are LNHDA and SQIVND (reference sequence). The V segment lost 9 bases and the J segment 6 bases; nucleotides outside the gene matches: 10.

The rearrangement uses TRBV13 and TRBJ2-1; the match to TRBD2 covers 14 bases. Per germline, CDR1 PRHDT and CDR2 FYEKMQ (reference sequence). Trimming took 4 bases from V and 3 from J; bases not matched to a gene: 8. CDR3 length: 18 amino acids. Here the CDR3 DNA reads TGTGCCAGCAGCTCCTTATTTGGGACTAGCGGGAGCTACAATGAGCAGTTCTTC. Its translation is CASSSLFGTSGSYNEQFF.

The rearrangement links TRBV2 to TRBJ2-7; D is perhaps TRBD1 (5 bases). V was clipped by 0 bases and J by 7 bases, with 7 bases between them. CDR1 is SNHLY, CDR2 FYNNEI, per germline. The CDR3 covers 12 residues. The chain's CDR3 is CASSEARVEQYF. Written as DNA, the CDR3 is TGTGCCAGCAGTGAAGCCAGGGTTGAGCAGTACTTC.

The chain links TRBV7-9 to TRBJ1-2; TRBD1 agrees at 11 bases. Looked up from germline, CDR1 is SEHNR and CDR2 is FQNEAQ (reference sequence). The CDR3 runs to 14 residues. The V and J ends lost 3 bases and 6 bases, in that order; junction bases with no gene match: 3. The DNA of the CDR3 is TGTGCCAGCAGCTTGGGGACAGGGGGGAATGGCTACACCTTC. Translation gives CASSLGTGGNGYTF.